This T cell receptor (beta chain) was found in a study of blood T cell repertoires in COVID-19. Sequencing used immunoSEQ multiplex PCR; TCRdb keeps in-frame clones, though not all of them. Of approximately 200,000 clones detected, roughly four fifths appear once; the ten largest clones hold approximately 1.3%. Germline assignment: CDR1 LNHDA and CDR2 SQIVND (reference sequence). The V end was cut by 1 base, the J end by 0 bases, with 7 bases between. This CDR3 is 15 amino acids long. The chain employs TRBV19 and TRBJ1-5; the D is unclear. The sample taken for sequencing was PBMCs or T cells enriched from blood (not recorded which). This clonotype was obtained from a woman aged 40 to 50 with acute COVID-19. Written as DNA, the CDR3 is TGTGCCAGTAGTATAGCGGAGTATAGCAATCAGCCCCAGCATTTT. Translation gives CASSIAEYSNQPQHF.